What follows are 10 T cell receptor beta chains derived from one specimen sequenced in a study of T cells in Graves' hyperthyroidism and ophthalmopathy (dated by TCRdb to about 2019). The method behind the library was multiplex PCR. Sequencing was performed on an Illumina HiSeq 2000. TCR beta CDR3 regions were amplified from RNA transcripts. For the first round of RT-PCR on the TCR CDR3, the HTBI primer set was used together with the Qiagen OneStep RT-PCR kit. TCRdb redid the processing of the public reads, applying fastp at Q25 and MiXCR, and retained in-frame beta chains. Entries are consolidated by CDR3 protein sequence, retaining the most common genes and DNA. The sample profile shows 250,000 or so distinct CDR3 sequences; 13% to 15% of them were found once. The top ten clonotypes cover over 30% of the sample. Source material: blood. These receptors were obtained from a woman aged 50 to 60 with Graves' hyperthyroidism that later progressed to Graves' ophthalmopathy.

The chain combines TRBV27 with TRBJ1-5; D remains ambiguous. The CDR3 is 14 residues long. Per germline, CDR1 MNHEY and CDR2 SMNVEV (reference sequence). Trimming stripped 1 base from V and 7 bases from J, with 11 bases between. CDR3 protein: CASSLLVGGQPQHF. The CDR3 nucleotides are TGTGCCAGCAGTTTATTAGTGGGAGGCCAGCCCCAGCATTTT.

Points on this clonotype: Sequence at one end of the junction differs from germline and may be a read error. CDR3 region: CSVEDYGLADSYEQYF. The CDR3 nucleotides are TGCAGCGTAGAAGACTACGGTCTAGCGGACTCCTACGAGCAGTACTTC. The chain employs TRBV29-1 and TRBJ2-7; 7 bases agree with TRBD2. CDR1 is SQVTM, CDR2 ANQGSEA, per germline. The CDR3 is 16 amino acids.

In this sample, this clonotype turned up many times. The chain combines TRBV18 with TRBJ1-1, with D unresolved. V was trimmed by 0 bases and J by 2 bases, leaving 7 bases between them. CDR1 and CDR2 (germline): KGHSH, LQKENI. The CDR3 consists of 14 residues. The CDR3 spells CASSPPDGNTEAFF. The CDR3 DNA reads as TGTGCCAGCTCACCACCCGACGGTAACACTGAAGCTTTCTTT.

Only a few counts were recorded for this clonotype. This chain connects TRBV6-1 to TRBJ1-3; no firm D call. CDR3 length: 13 amino acids. CDR1 MNHNS and CDR2 SASEGT come from the germline V gene. The V and J ends lost 7 bases and 4 bases respectively, with 11 bases between them. CDR3 region: CASTSPAGNTIYF. The CDR3 coding sequence is TGTGCCAGCACCTCCCCAGCCGGAAACACCATATATTTT.

The rearrangement joins TRBV11-2 to TRBJ2-7; 7 bases match TRBD1. With 2 bases clipped from V and 2 bases from J, the junction kept 9 bases outside the gene matches. The CDR3 has 16 amino acids. Germline V CDR1 and CDR2: SGHAT, FQNNGV. The CDR3 DNA sequence: TGTGCCAGCAGCTTAATAGGAATGACAGGGACCTACGAGCAGTACTTC. Its protein product is CASSLIGMTGTYEQYF. The whole variable domain, filled in from reference TRBV11-2 and TRBJ2-7, reads EAGVAQSPRYKIIEKRQSVAFWCNPISGHATLYWYQQILGQGPKLLIQFQNNGVVDDSQLPKDRFSAERLKGVDSTLKIQPAKLEDSAVYLCASSLIGMTGTYEQYFGPGTRLTVT.

This clonotype was seen repeatedly, ten times or more. The chain is built from TRBV5-1 and TRBJ1-1, with D perhaps TRBD1 (5 bases). In germline, CDR1 is SGHRS, CDR2 YFSETQ. Trimming took off 1 base at V and 0 bases at J, with 13 bases between the two ends. This CDR3 comprises 16 residues. The CDR3 reads CASSLFNRGLNTEAFF. The CDR3 region has the DNA TGCGCCAGCAGCTTGTTTAATAGGGGCCTGAACACTGAAGCTTTCTTT.

Only a few counts were recorded for this clonotype. Possible read error: a much larger clone is one base away. The gene calls are TRBV3-1 and TRBJ1-1; TRBD1 might be the D (6 bases). The V end lost 5 bases, the J end lost 1 base, and 11 bases lay between the germline ends. In germline, CDR1 is LGHDT, CDR2 YNNKEL (reference sequence). The CDR3 covers 14 residues. DNA for the CDR3: TGTGCCAGCAGCAGCTGGGACAAGAACACTGAAGCTTTCTTT. Encoded protein: CASSSWDKNTEAFF.

This clonotype was seen more than once but under ten times. The chain uses TRBV5-8 and TRBJ2-1; TRBD2 is a possible D gene (6 bases). Deletions cut 5 bases from V and 5 bases from J, with 20 bases between. The CDR3 loop spans 16 amino acids. CDR1 is SGHTS and CDR2 is YDEGEE in the germline V gene. CDR3 in amino acids: CASRTSLEIPDNEQFF. The CDR3 nucleotides are TGTGCCAGCAGGACTAGTCTCGAGATCCCGGACAATGAGCAGTTCTTC.

This clonotype was recorded once. This sequence joins TRBV28 and TRBJ2-3; 10 nucleotides agree with TRBD2. J lost 4 bases, V lost 4 bases, and 5 bases had no gene match. The CDR3 length is 15 residues. Germline CDR1 reads MDHEN; CDR2 reads SYDVKM. The DNA for the CDR3 is TGTGCCAGCAGTTCATTAGCGGGAGGCGCAGATACGCAGTATTTT. Translated: CASSSLAGGADTQYF. Full variable domain (missing parts from reference TRBV28 and TRBJ2-3): DVKVTQSSRYLVKRTGEKVFLECVQDMDHENMFWYRQDPGLGLRLIYFSYDVKMKEKGDIPEGYSVSREKKERFSLILESASTNQTSMYLCASSSLAGGADTQYFGPGTRLTVL.

This clonotype has a count of ten or more. This chain uses TRBV10-3 with TRBJ2-7, with a weak D call TRBD2 (5 bases). The CDR3 contains 12 residues. The germline CDR1 and CDR2 sequences are ENHRY and SYGVKD. V was shortened by 3 bases and J by 6 bases, with 9 bases between the two germline ends. The CDR3 nucleotides are TGTGCCATCAGTGACCGGGATGGCGAGCAGTACTTC. This translates into CAISDRDGEQYF.